This T cell receptor beta chain was sequenced for a study of T-cell memory formation after mild COVID-19. TCRdb analysed the 5' RACE reads with MiXCR anew, one entry per CDR3 protein. The data hold hundreds of thousands of distinct CDR3 sequences, with approximately 19% observed a single time. CDR1 is SGHTA and CDR2 is FQGTGA in the germline V gene. The CDR3 is made up of 13 amino acids. V was trimmed by 5 bases and J by 4 bases, leaving 11 bases between them. The chain uses TRBV7-3 and TRBJ1-1; D is unresolved. The sequenced sample consisted of PBMCs or a T cell subset sorted from them (not recorded which). The origin of this receptor is a man aged 18-30 years who had mild COVID-19 (a few samples of this study predate the infection). Cell type and time point are not known. The CDR3 DNA reads as TGTGCCAGCAGCCCCACCCCGGGCACTGAAGCTTTCTTT. This translates into CASSPTPGTEAFF.